This T cell receptor beta chain was documented in a study of blood T cell repertoires in COVID-19 (dated by TCRdb to 2018 to 2021). In terms of the full investigation: The collaborator samples originated in the United States, Italy and Spain and spanned the acute and convalescent phases of COVID-19. The repertoires were made available in a free public database intended to serve as a resource for research on the immune response to SARS-CoV-2. Where HLA class I and class II types were available, the types were taken from metadata supplied by the sample provider, not from assay-based typing. Deeply sampled blood TCRbeta repertoires from subjects exposed to, actively infected with, or recovered from COVID-19 were included in the dataset. Sample metadata almost always included a de-identified subject ID, COVID-19 status, age in years and sex. The samples were drawn from two sources: the first 160 participants of the ongoing ImmuneRACE study, and 1,254 subjects contributed by 6 global collaborators. The material from the prospective study consisted of cDNA or gDNA derived from T cells, B-cell-depleted T cells, or PBMCs.

A note on this clone: Its specific antigen is unknown. The record has no base qualities; no much larger clone is one base away.

CDR1 and CDR2, looked up from the germline V gene, are SGHVS and FQNEAQ. Trimmed from V: 4 bases; trimmed from J: 2 bases; junction bases lacking a gene match: 9. From the cysteine up to the phenylalanine, the CDR3 has a length of 16 residues. Of the read, only the CDR3 DNA is kept; its 48 bases are in frame from base 1. TCRbeta CDR3 regions were amplified from genomic DNA using the immunoSEQ Assay, a bias-controlled multiplex PCR. On the study's bioinformatics: The number of nucleated cells in each sample was estimated by amplification of reference gene primers within the assay. To quantify the absolute abundance of each unique TCRbeta CDR3 rearrangement, sequence reads were collapsed and filtered. For each sample, productive Simpson clonality was calculated by taking the square root of Simpson's diversity index across productive rearrangements. Not all clones reach the TCRdb copy of this immuneACCESS table, which keeps in-frame sequences only. Checked studies attribute under half of the gap to unresolved V genes and leave the rest unexplained. From that table come the V and J calls and clone size; the DNA was used to work out D and trimming. This sample lists tens of thousands of clones; approximately 80% were detected once. Together, the top ten hold around 9.1% of the sample.

Collaborating institutions collected whole blood in K2EDTA tubes following their own protocols. Collaborator samples were shipped for TCRbeta analysis as frozen whole blood, isolated PBMCs, or DNA extracted from either sample type. The paper's findings and limits, for the study overall: The amount of clinical and demographic metadata varied by source and participant and was provided uncurated.

The sequence is built from TRBV7-8 and TRBJ2-7; 9 nucleotides in the junction match TRBD1. This receptor was taken from a man aged 60-69 years with acute or convalescent COVID-19. The sequenced sample was peripheral blood. Read as DNA, the sequence is TGTGCCAGCAGCTCAGGGTCGGGGACAGGGCCCTACGAGCAGTACTTC. Protein translation: CASSSGSGTGPYEQYF.